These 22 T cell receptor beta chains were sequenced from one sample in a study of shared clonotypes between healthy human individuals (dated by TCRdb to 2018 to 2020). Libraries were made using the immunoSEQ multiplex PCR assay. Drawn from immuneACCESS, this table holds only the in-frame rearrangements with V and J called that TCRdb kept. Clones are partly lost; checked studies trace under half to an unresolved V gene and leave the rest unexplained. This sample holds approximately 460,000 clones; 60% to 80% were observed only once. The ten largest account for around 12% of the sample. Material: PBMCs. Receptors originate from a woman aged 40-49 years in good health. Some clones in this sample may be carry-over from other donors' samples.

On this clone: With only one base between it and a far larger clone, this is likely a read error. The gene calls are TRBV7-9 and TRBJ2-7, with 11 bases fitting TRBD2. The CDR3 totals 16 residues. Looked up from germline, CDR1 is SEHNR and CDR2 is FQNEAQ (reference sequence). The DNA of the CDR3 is TGTGCCGGCAGCTTAGCGGGAGGGCCCACTAGATACGAGCAGTACTTC. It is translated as CAGSLAGGPTRYEQYF.

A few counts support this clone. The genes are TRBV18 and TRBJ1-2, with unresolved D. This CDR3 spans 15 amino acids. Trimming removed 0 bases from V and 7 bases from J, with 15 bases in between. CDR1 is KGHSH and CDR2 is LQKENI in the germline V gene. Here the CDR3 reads CASSPPDGRASGYTF. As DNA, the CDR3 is TGTGCCAGCTCACCACCGGACGGAAGGGCGAGTGGCTACACCTTC.

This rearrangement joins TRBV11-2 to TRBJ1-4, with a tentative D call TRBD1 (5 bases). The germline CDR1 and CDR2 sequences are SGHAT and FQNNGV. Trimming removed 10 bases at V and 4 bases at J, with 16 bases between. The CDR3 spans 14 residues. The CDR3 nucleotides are TGTGCCACTTCCCCCGGGACGAATAATGAAAAACTGTTTTTT. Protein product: CATSPGTNNEKLFF. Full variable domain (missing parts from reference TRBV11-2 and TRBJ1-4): EAGVAQSPRYKIIEKRQSVAFWCNPISGHATLYWYQQILGQGPKLLIQFQNNGVVDDSQLPKDRFSAERLKGVDSTLKIQPAKLEDSAVYLCATSPGTNNEKLFFGSGTQLSVL.

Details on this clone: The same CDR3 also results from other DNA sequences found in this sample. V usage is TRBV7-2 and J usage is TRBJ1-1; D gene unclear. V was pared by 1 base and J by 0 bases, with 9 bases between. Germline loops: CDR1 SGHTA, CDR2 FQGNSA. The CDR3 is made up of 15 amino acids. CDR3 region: CASSLVPSMNTEAFF. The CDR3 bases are TGTGCCAGCAGCTTAGTCCCCAGCATGAACACTGAAGCTTTCTTT.

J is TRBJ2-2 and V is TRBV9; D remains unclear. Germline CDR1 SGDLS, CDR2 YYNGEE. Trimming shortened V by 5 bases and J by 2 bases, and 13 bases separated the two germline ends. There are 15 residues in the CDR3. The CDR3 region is CASRSVYINTGELFF. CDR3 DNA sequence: TGTGCCAGCAGGTCCGTTTACATCAACACCGGGGAGCTGTTTTTT.

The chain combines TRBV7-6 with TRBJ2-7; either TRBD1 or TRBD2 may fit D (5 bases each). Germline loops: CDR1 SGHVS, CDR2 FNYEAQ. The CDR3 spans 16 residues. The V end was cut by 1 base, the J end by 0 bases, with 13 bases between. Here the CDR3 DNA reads TGTGCCAGCAGCTTAGAGGGCAGGGAGAGCTCCTACGAGCAGTACTTC. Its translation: CASSLEGRESSYEQYF.

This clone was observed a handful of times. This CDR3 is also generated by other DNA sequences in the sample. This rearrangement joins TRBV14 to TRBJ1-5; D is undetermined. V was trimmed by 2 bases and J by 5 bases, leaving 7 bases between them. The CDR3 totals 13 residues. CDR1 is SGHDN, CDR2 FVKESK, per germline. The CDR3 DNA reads TGTGCCAGCAGCCAATCAAGGGATCAGCCCCAGCATTTT. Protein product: CASSQSRDQPQHF.

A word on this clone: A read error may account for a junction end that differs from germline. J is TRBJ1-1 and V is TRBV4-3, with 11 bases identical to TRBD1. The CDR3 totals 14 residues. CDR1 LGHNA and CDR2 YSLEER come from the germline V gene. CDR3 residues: CAGSDGTGGTEAFF. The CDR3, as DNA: TGCGCCGGCAGCGACGGGACAGGGGGGACTGAAGCTTTCTTT.

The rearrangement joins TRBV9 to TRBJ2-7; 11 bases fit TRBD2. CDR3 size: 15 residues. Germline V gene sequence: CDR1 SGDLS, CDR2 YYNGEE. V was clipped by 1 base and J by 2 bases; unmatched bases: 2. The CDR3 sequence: CASSVTSGGTYEQYF. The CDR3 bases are TGTGCCAGCAGCGTAACTAGCGGGGGTACCTACGAGCAGTACTTC.

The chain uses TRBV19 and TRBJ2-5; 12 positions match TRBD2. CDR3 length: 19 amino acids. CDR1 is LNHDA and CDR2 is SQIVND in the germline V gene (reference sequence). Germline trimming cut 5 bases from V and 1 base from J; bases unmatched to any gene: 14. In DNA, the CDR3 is TGTGCCAGTAGTGGGGGGGGACTAGCGGGTCCCGGAGGCCAAGAGACCCAGTACTTC. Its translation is CASSGGGLAGPGGQETQYF.

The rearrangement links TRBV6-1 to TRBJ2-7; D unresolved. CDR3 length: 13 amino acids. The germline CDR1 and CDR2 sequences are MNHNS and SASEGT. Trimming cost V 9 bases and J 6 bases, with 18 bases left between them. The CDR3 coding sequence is TGTGCCAGTAGGGAAGACACGTCCACCGAGCAGTACTTC. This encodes CASREDTSTEQYF.

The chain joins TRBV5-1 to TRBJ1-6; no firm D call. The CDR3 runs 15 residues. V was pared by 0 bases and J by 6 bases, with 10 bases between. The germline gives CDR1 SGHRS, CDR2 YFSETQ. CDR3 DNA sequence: TGCGCCAGCAGCTTGGAGGGTGGAACTAATTCACCCCTCCACTTT. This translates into CASSLEGGTNSPLHF.

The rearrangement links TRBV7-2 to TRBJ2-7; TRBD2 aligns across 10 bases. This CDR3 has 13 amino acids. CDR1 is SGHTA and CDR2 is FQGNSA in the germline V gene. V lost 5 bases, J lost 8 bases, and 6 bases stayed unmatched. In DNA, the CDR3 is TGTGCCAGCAGCGCAGCGGGAGGGCCTAAGCAGTACTTC. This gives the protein CASSAAGGPKQYF.

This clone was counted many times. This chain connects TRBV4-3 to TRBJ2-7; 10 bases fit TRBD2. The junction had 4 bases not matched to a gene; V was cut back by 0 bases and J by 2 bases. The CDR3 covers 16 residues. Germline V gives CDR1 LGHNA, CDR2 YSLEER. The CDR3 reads CASSQDLTSGAYEQYF. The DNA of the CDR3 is TGCGCCAGCAGCCAAGATTTAACTAGCGGGGCCTACGAGCAGTACTTC.

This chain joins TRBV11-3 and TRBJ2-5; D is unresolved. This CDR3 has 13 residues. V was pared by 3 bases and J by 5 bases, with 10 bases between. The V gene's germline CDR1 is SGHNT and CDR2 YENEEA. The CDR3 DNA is TGTGCCAGCAGCTTCGGTGTGGGCGAGACCCAGTACTTC. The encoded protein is CASSFGVGETQYF.

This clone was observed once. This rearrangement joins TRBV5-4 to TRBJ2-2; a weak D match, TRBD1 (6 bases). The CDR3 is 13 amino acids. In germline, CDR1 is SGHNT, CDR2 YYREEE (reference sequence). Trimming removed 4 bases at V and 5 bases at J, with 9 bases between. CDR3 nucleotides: TGTGCCAGCAGCCGCGACAGGACCGGGGAGCTGTTTTTT. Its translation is CASSRDRTGELFF. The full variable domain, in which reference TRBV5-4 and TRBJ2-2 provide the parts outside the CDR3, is ETGVTQSPTHLIKTRGQQVTLRCSSQSGHNTVSWYQQALGQGPQFIFQYYREEENGRGNFPPRFSGLQFPNYSSELNVNALELDDSALYLCASSRDRTGELFFGEGSRLTVL.

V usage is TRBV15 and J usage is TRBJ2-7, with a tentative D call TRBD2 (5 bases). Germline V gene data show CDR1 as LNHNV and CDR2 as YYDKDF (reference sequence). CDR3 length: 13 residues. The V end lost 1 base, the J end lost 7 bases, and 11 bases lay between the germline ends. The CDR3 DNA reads TGTGCCACCAGCAGAGGGGGAGAAGGGGAGCAGTACTTC. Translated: CATSRGGEGEQYF.

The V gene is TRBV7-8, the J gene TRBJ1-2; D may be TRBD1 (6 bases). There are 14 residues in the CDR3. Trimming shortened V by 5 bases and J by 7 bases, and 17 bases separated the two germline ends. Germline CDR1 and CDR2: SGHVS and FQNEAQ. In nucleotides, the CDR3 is TGTGCCAGCAGCGGGGCTACAGGGTCAGGTGGCTACACCTTC. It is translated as CASSGATGSGGYTF.

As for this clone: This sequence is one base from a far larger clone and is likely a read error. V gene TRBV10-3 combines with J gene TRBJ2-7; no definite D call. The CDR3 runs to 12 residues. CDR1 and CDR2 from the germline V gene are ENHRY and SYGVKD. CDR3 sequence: CAISAGSYEQCF. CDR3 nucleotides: TGTGCCATCAGTGCCGGATCCTACGAGCAGTGCTTC.

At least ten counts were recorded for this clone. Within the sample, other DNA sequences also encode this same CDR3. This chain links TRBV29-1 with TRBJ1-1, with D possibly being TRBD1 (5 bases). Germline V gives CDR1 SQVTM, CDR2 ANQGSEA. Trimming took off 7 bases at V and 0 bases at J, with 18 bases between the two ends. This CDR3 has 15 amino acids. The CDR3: CSAGAGWGMNTEAFF. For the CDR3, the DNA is TGCAGCGCTGGGGCGGGTTGGGGAATGAACACTGAAGCTTTCTTT.

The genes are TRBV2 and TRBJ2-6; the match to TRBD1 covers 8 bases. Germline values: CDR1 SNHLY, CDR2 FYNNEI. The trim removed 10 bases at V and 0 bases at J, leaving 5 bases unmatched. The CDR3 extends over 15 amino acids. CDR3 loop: CATRTGSSGANVLTF. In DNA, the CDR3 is TGTGCCACCCGGACAGGGAGCTCTGGGGCCAACGTCCTGACTTTC.

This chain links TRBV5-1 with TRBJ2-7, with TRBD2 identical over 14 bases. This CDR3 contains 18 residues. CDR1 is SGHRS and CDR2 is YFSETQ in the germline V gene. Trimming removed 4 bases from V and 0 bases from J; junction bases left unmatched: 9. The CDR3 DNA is TGCGCCAGCAGCCCTGGACTAGCGGGAGGCTCCTTCTCCTACGAGCAGTACTTC. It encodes CASSPGLAGGSFSYEQYF.